This TCR beta chain originates from a study of CD8 T cells in ankylosing spondylitis. TCRdb independently ran MiXCR on the 5' RACE reads; one entry per CDR3 protein. The sample shows about 160,000 distinct CDR3 sequences, about 16% of them seen only once. This clonotype was recorded a few times. The ends were cut back, 5 bases at V and 2 bases at J, with 13 bases in the middle. Looked up from germline, CDR1 is KGHSH and CDR2 is LQKENI. This CDR3 is 15 amino acids long. Sequencing was performed on blood, either unsorted or a sorted T cell fraction (not recorded which). The rearrangement uses TRBV18 and TRBJ2-1, with a weak D call TRBD2 (6 bases). The sequence was obtained from a male donor with ankylosing spondylitis or in good health (not recorded which). CDR3 amino acids: CASSFSGPAYNEQFF. The CDR3 DNA is TGTGCCAGCTCATTCAGCGGGCCTGCCTACAATGAGCAGTTCTTC.